This T cell receptor beta chain was recorded in a study of blood T cell repertoires in COVID-19. Study in general: Material from acute and convalescent COVID-19 was sourced from the United States, Italy and Spain. PBMCs, B-cell-depleted T cells, or T cells provided the cDNA or gDNA that made up the material.

In the study's own analysis: Estimation of nucleated cell counts relied on the amplification of reference gene primers. Produced via immunoSEQ multiplex PCR; TCRdb's table is partial and in-frame only. V, J and clone size are taken as reported in that table, and D and trimming were inferred from the DNA itself. This repertoire shows more than 60,000 clones, approximately 86% found once; its top ten account for 6.3%. Patients from Seattle were sampled longitudinally, starting during active infection. With V trimmed by 0 bases and J by 8 bases, 6 bases remained unmatched. Germline V CDR1 and CDR2: SGHRS, YFSETQ. The CDR3 has 15 residues.

This clonotype originated in an elderly man with COVID-19, enrolled during active disease. The sequencing sample was made of peripheral blood. This sequence joins TRBV5-1 and TRBJ1-2; 11 bases agree with TRBD1. The CDR3 sequence is CASSLDGQGARGYTF. In nucleotides, the CDR3 is TGCGCCAGCAGCTTGGACGGACAGGGGGCGCGAGGCTACACCTTC.